This T cell receptor beta chain comes out of a study of T cells in localized non-small cell lung cancer. Overall study findings and caveats: A median of approximately 57 clones ranked among the top 100 in tumor appeared in adjacent lung.

Sequencing used immunoSEQ multiplex PCR; TCRdb keeps in-frame clones, though not all of them. Of fewer than 50,000 clones in the sample, around 83% were seen once. This CDR3 has 15 residues. Germline V gene sequence: CDR1 SGHAT, CDR2 FQDESV (reference sequence). The germline V and J ends were trimmed by 4 bases and 8 bases, with 15 bases remaining between them. Turning to this clone: The antigen remains unidentified.

The sequence came from a man aged 35-75 years with stage II lung adenocarcinoma. Sequenced here: PBMCs, sampled before any cancer treatment. This chain connects TRBV11-1 to TRBJ1-6, with D unresolved. This chain's CDR3 is CASSWASTGYSPLHF. In nucleotides, the CDR3 is TGTGCCAGCAGCTGGGCCTCTACCGGTTATTCACCCCTCCACTTT.